This T cell receptor (beta chain) was profiled in a study of blood T cell repertoires in COVID-19. At the level of the study: The cDNA or gDNA used as material had been derived from T cells, B-cell-depleted T cells, or PBMCs.

The CDR3 is 16 residues long. Germline values: CDR1 LGHDT, CDR2 YNNKEL (reference sequence). After removal of 1 base from V and 5 bases from J, the junction contained 7 bases not matched to a gene. Original methodology: It was from reference gene primer amplification that nucleated cell counts were estimated. Profiling relied on immunoSEQ multiplex PCR, and the TCRdb table lists in-frame clones only, not all of them. V, J and clone size reflect that table, while D and trimming were determined from the DNA. Of approximately 380,000 clones listed, about nine tenths are singletons. Individuals aged about 18 to 95 years were recruited from about two dozen US areas. Categorization into cohorts depended on clinical history that participants reported.

The V call is TRBV3-1 (or the pseudogene TRBV3-2), the J call TRBJ2-4, with TRBD1 matching 8 bases. The sequenced sample consisted of PBMCs or T cells enriched from blood (not recorded which). The sequence came from a woman aged 40 to 50 who had been exposed to COVID-19. CDR3 nucleotide sequence: TGTGCCAGCAGCCAAGGTCCTGGGACAGGAGAAAACATTCAGTACTTC. Its protein is CASSQGPGTGENIQYF.